This T cell receptor beta chain was identified in a study of T cell responses to AZD1222 COVID-19 vaccine. Broader study findings: Females made up more of the donors, who were largely white British, and clonal diversity may have come out too low. Regions 160-218 and 743-854 dominated among vaccine-associated CD4 TCRs spanning spike.

The V gene end was trimmed by 7 bases and the J gene end by 8 bases; junction bases not matched to a gene: 10. CDR3 size: 13 residues. Germline loops: CDR1 MGHRA, CDR2 YSYEKL. A remark on this clone: Its antigen is unknown.

Generated by immunoSEQ multiplex PCR, the TCRdb table keeps only in-frame clones and is missing some. The sample comprises around 100,000 clones, roughly 88% of which are singletons, and about 5% rests with the top ten. The source material was peripheral blood, sampled on day 0 of AZD1222 vaccination. The chain combines TRBV4-1 with TRBJ1-2, with 7 bases lining up with TRBD1. The receptor was isolated from an adult in good health. The CDR3 DNA is TGCGCCAGCACCACGACAGGGAGAAGCGGCTACACCTTC. As protein: CASTTTGRSGYTF.